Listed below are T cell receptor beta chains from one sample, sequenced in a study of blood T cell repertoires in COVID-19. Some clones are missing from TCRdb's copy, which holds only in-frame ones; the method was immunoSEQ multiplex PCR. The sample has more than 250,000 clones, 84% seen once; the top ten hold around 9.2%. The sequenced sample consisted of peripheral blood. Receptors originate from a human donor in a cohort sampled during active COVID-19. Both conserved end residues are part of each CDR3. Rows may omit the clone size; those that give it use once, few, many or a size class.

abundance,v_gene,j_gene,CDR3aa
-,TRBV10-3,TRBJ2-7,CAISRTTTGAYEQYF
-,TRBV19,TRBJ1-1,CASTITGSTEAFF
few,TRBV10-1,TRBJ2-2,CASSPGGLAGGPSGELFF
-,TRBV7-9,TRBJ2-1,CASTPLAGGRGEQFF
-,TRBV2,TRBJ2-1,CASSPKRELFF
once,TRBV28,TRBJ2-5,CASSLLVGGVRETQYF
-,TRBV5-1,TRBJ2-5,CASSSGTSGLTTQYF
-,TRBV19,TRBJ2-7,CASSRTSGKARSHYEQYF
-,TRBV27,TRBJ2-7,CASSLGAGLAGGYEQYF
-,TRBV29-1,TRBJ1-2,CSVLGSSYGYTF
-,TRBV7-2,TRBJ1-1,CASSPIGQMNTEAFF
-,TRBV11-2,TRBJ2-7,CASSIRRTVYYEQYF
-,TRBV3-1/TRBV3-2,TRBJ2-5,CASSQQAGGTSGTQYF
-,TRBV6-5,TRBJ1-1,CASTRGGQNTEAFF
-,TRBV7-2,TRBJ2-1,CASSLAGVVYNEQFF
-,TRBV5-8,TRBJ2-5,CASSSSSGTRVGETQYF
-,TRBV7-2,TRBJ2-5,CASSREETQYF
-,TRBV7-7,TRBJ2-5,CASSLWPSGGLETQYF
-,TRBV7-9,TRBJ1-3,CASRAQGGFSGNTIYF
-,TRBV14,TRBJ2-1,CASSQARPSSYNEQFF
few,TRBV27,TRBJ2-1,CASSPPGQGARNEQFF
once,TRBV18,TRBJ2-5,CASSPPGRAQGETQYF
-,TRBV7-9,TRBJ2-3,CASSLEQGASTDTQYF
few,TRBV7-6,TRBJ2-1,CASSKGTSGVDEQFF
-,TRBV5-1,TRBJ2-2,CASSGGLAGYTGELFF
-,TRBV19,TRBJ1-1,CASSSGDSLNTEAFF
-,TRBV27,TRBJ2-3,CASSLRGYSPDTQYF